The clone carrying this T cell receptor (beta chain) was observed a single time. Its antigen is unidentified. This record comes from a study of cytomegalovirus exposure and HLA in healthy donors. Study-wide context: As released early, the data held 65 million to 90 million unique TCRs from HLA-typed donors. Notes on the study in general: Donor immune exposure was known only as CMV serostatus. The study listed roughly 150 cytomegalovirus-associated TCR beta chains.

The study ran its PCR with 60 Vbeta and 13 Jbeta primers. Clones were read by immunoSEQ multiplex PCR, and TCRdb kept only the in-frame ones, dropping some. The sample includes some 200,000 clones, about 76% of them seen just once. Germline CDR1 reads SGHAT; CDR2 reads FQNNGV. J was trimmed by 6 bases and V by 5 bases; bases with no gene match: 16. The CDR3 runs to 18 residues. The chain carries TRBV11-2 and TRBJ2-1, with 10 bases aligning to TRBD1. The TCR was taken from a male donor in good health and CMV-seropositive. Sequenced: PBMCs. CDR3 in DNA: TGTGCCAGCAGCATCTCGCCCACCGGGACAGGGGTTGTCAATGAGCAGTTCTTC. It specifies CASSISPTGTGVVNEQFF. Using reference TRBV11-2 and TRBJ2-1 for the parts outside the CDR3, the full variable domain is EAGVAQSPRYKIIEKRQSVAFWCNPISGHATLYWYQQILGQGPKLLIQFQNNGVVDDSQLPKDRFSAERLKGVDSTLKIQPAKLEDSAVYLCASSISPTGTGVVNEQFFGPGTRLTVL.